The clone carrying this TCR beta chain was seen a handful of times. Antigen: not known. This sample is drawn from a study of CD8 T cells in ankylosing spondylitis. TCRdb recomputed calls from the 5' RACE reads with MiXCR, one row per CDR3 protein. Of almost 400,000 distinct CDR3 sequences listed, approximately 20% are singletons. Germline assignment: CDR1 SNHLY and CDR2 FYNNEI. The length of the CDR3 is 18 residues. Trimming took 6 bases from V and 0 from J, leaving 21 bases between them. Study outcomes and limitations: The disease-linked clones had a CD8+ phenotype and low blood frequencies. Made up of about eight highly homologous variants, a TCR beta motif appeared characteristic of ankylosing spondylitis blood.

Sequencing used blood, either unsorted or a sorted T cell fraction (not recorded which). V gene TRBV2 combines with J gene TRBJ2-1, with D perhaps TRBD1 or TRBD2 (5 bases each). This TCR was sampled from a male donor with ankylosing spondylitis. For the CDR3, the DNA is TGTGCCAGCAGGGGACCTATCGGCATGGCGGCCTCCTACAATGAGCAGTTCTTC. Amino acid sequence: CASRGPIGMAASYNEQFF. The full variable domain, completed using reference TRBV2 and TRBJ2-1, is EPEVTQTPSHQVTQMGQEVILRCVPISNHLYFYWYRQILGQKVEFLVSFYNNEISEKSEIFDDQFSVERPDGSNFTLKIRSTKLEDSAMYFCASRGPIGMAASYNEQFFGPGTRLTVL.